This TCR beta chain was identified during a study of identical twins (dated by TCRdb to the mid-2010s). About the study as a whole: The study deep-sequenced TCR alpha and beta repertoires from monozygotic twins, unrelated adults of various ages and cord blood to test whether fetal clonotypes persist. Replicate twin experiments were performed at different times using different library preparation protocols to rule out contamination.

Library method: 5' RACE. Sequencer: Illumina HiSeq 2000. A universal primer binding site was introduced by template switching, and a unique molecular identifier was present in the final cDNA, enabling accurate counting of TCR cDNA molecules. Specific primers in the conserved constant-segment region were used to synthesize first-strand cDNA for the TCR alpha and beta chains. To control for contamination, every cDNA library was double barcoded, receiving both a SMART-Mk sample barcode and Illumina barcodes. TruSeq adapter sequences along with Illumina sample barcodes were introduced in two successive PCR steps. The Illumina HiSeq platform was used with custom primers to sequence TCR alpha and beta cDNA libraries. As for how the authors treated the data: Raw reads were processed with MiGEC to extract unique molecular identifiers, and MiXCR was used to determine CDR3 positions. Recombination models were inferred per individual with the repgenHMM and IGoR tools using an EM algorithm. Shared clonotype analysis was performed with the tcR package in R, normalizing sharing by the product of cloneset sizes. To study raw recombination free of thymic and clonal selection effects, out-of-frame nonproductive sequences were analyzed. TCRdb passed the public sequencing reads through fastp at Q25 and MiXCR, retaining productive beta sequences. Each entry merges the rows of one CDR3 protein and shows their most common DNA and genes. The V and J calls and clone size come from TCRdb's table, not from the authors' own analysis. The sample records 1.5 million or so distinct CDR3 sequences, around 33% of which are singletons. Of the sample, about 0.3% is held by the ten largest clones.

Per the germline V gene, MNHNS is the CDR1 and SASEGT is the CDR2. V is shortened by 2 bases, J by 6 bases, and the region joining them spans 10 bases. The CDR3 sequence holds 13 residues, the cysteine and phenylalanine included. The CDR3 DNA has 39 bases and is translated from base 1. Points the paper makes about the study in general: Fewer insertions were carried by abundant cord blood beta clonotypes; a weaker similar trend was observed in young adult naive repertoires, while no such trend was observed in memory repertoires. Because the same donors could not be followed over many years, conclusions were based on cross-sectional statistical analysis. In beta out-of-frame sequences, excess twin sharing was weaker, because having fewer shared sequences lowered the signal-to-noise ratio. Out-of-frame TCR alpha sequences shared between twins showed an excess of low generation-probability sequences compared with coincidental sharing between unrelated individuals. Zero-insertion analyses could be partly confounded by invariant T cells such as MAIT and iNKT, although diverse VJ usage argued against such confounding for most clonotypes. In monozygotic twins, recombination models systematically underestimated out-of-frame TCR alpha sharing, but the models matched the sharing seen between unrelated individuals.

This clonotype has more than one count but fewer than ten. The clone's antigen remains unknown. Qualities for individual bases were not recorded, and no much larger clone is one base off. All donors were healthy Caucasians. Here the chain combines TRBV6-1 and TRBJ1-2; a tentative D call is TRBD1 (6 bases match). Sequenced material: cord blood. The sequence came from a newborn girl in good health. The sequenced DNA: TGTGCCAGCAGTGAATCCTACAGGGATGGCTACACCTTC. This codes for CASSESYRDGYTF.